This entry lists 12 T cell receptor beta chains sequenced from one sample in a study of CD8 T cells in Susac syndrome. With random hexamers, 0.5 to 1 ug RNA was reverse transcribed. Using its own MiXCR run on the immunoSEQ multiplex PCR reads, TCRdb lists one record per CDR3 protein. In the table there are about 150,000 distinct CDR3 sequences, 90% to 97% of which are singletons. The specimen was CD4+ T cells from PBMCs. The receptors come from a human donor with Susac syndrome.

The chain combines TRBV5-1 with TRBJ2-5; 10 nucleotides line up with TRBD2. V shed 4 bases, J shed 1 base, and the junction held 4 bases outside the gene matches. The CDR3 length is 15 residues. From germline, CDR1 is SGHRS and CDR2 YFSETQ. The CDR3 reads CASSRTSGPQETQYF. The DNA for the CDR3 is TGCGCCAGCAGCCGGACTAGCGGACCCCAAGAGACCCAGTACTTC.

The chain is built from TRBV18 and TRBJ2-4; D might be TRBD1 (5 bases). Per germline, CDR1 KGHSH and CDR2 LQKENI. The V end lost 3 bases, the J end lost 0 bases, and 12 bases lay between the germline ends. The CDR3 has 16 residues. In DNA form, the CDR3 reads TGTGCCAGCTCACCTCGGACATCTCTAGCCAAAAACATTCAGTACTTC. Translating gives CASSPRTSLAKNIQYF.

This clonotype has only one observation. V usage is TRBV28 and J usage is TRBJ1-5; 9 nucleotides match TRBD1. V lost 6 bases, J lost 3 bases, and 12 bases stayed unmatched. The CDR3 spans 17 residues. Germline lookup yields CDR1 MDHEN and CDR2 SYDVKM. CDR3 DNA sequence: TGTGCCAGCAGGCCAGAGGGACAGGGAGGTTCCAATCAGCCCCAGCATTTT. This translates into CASRPEGQGGSNQPQHF. Filled out from reference TRBV28 and TRBJ1-5, the complete variable domain reads DVKVTQSSRYLVKRTGEKVFLECVQDMDHENMFWYRQDPGLGLRLIYFSYDVKMKEKGDIPEGYSVSREKKERFSLILESASTNQTSMYLCASRPEGQGGSNQPQHFGDGTRLSIL.

This chain connects TRBV29-1 to TRBJ1-1; D might be TRBD1 (6 bases). Germline lookup yields CDR1 SQVTM and CDR2 ANQGSEA. This CDR3 region has 13 residues. The ends were cut back, 5 bases at V and 3 bases at J, with 13 bases in the middle. CDR3 coding DNA: TGCAGCGTTTATTACAGGGCTGACACTGAAGCTTTCTTT. Translation: CSVYYRADTEAFF.

The rearrangement uses TRBV20-1 and TRBJ1-1, with D possibly matching TRBD1 (6 bases). Trimming stripped 0 bases from V and 5 bases from J, with 13 bases between. CDR1 is DFQATT and CDR2 is SNEGSKA in the germline V gene (reference sequence). The CDR3 consists of 14 residues. The CDR3 spells CSARDTGRETEAFF. The CDR3 DNA is TGCAGTGCTAGAGATACAGGGAGAGAAACTGAAGCTTTCTTT.

J is TRBJ2-7 and V is TRBV5-1; tentatively, D is TRBD1 (6 bases). The germline V gene encodes CDR1 SGHRS and CDR2 YFSETQ. The CDR3 length is 13 residues. The V end was cut by 4 bases, the J end by 3 bases, with 11 bases between. The CDR3 DNA is TGCGCCAGCAGCGGGGACACGGACTACGAGCAGTACTTC. It encodes CASSGDTDYEQYF.

The rearrangement links TRBV7-2 to TRBJ1-5, with no clear D. The CDR3 runs to 16 residues. V lost 1 base, J lost 0 bases, and 10 bases lay in between. Germline assignment: CDR1 SGHTA and CDR2 FQGNSA. CDR3 residues: CASSLVSGHSNQPQHF. The CDR3 DNA sequence: TGTGCCAGCAGCTTAGTTTCAGGCCATAGCAATCAGCCCCAGCATTTT.

CDR3: CASRLALAGGRGETQYF. CDR3 DNA sequence: TGTGCCAGCAGACTCGCCCTAGCGGGGGGGCGGGGAGAGACCCAGTACTTC. J is TRBJ2-5 and V is TRBV12-3 or TRBV12-4; 12 bases are a match to TRBD2. V lost 6 bases, J lost 4 bases, and 12 bases stayed unmatched. The CDR3 has 17 amino acids.

This clonotype was counted between two and nine times. This chain joins TRBV3-1 and TRBJ2-7; no clear D. The germline V gene encodes CDR1 LGHDT and CDR2 YNNKEL (reference sequence). CDR3 size: 12 residues. V was shortened by 1 base and J by 4 bases, with 5 bases between the two germline ends. CDR3: CASSQVPYEQYF. CDR3 bases: TGTGCCAGCAGCCAAGTCCCTTACGAGCAGTACTTC.

The genes are TRBV14 and TRBJ2-7; D remains unclear. The CDR3 totals 15 residues. V was pared by 0 bases and J by 0 bases, with 9 bases between. CDR1 is SGHDN and CDR2 is FVKESK in the germline V gene. The CDR3 spells CASSQEGFFSYEQYF. CDR3 sequence (DNA): TGTGCCAGCAGCCAAGAAGGGTTTTTCTCCTACGAGCAGTACTTC.

The V and J genes are TRBV20-1 and TRBJ2-1; D remains ambiguous. Germline loops: CDR1 DFQATT, CDR2 SNEGSKA (reference sequence). This CDR3 contains 11 residues. Deletions cut 0 bases from V and 8 bases from J, with 5 bases between. The chain's CDR3 is CSARDVDEQFF. The CDR3 region has the DNA TGCAGTGCTAGAGATGTTGATGAGCAGTTCTTC.

CDR3 in amino acids: CSASWGRGHNTEAFF. The CDR3 coding sequence is TGCAGTGCTAGCTGGGGCAGGGGGCATAACACTGAAGCTTTCTTT. This chain uses TRBV20-1 with TRBJ1-1; 8 nucleotides agree with TRBD1. Looked up from germline, CDR1 is DFQATT and CDR2 is SNEGSKA (reference sequence). V dropped 3 bases and J dropped 2; count of bases not matched to a gene: 8. The length of the CDR3 is 15 residues.